This TCR beta chain was captured in a study of human T cells and chemical hapten exposure. MiXCR was run by TCRdb on the RACE reads, yielding one entry per CDR3 protein. The sample holds about 84,000 distinct CDR3 sequences; about 10% are singletons and the top ten take around 4.7%. This clonotype was counted between two and nine times. Time point specified: patch test 2, 6 weeks after DPC sensitization. Treatment in this sample: therapeutic diphenylcyclopropenone sensitization with weekly scalp DPC. The TCR sequence derives from a woman aged 45-60 years with alopecia areata. Some clones in this sample may be carry-over from other donors' samples. The sample in question was whole blood, obtained in connection with sensitization to the hapten diphenylcyclopropenone (DPC).

The CDR3: CASSPGTLAYEQYF. The CDR3 nucleotides read TGTGCCAGCTCACCAGGGACACTGGCCTACGAGCAGTACTTC. This chain joins TRBV18 and TRBJ2-7; possibly TRBD1 for D (6 bases). Germline loops: CDR1 KGHSH, CDR2 LQKENI. There are 14 residues in the CDR3. V was cut by 2 bases and J by 2 bases, with 10 bases left in between. Variable domain in full (rest from reference TRBV18 and TRBJ2-7): NAGVMQNPRHLVRRRGQEARLRCSPMKGHSHVYWYRQLPEEGLKFMVYLQKENIIDESGMPKERFSAEFPKEGPSILRIQQVVRGDSAAYFCASSPGTLAYEQYFGPGTRLTVT.